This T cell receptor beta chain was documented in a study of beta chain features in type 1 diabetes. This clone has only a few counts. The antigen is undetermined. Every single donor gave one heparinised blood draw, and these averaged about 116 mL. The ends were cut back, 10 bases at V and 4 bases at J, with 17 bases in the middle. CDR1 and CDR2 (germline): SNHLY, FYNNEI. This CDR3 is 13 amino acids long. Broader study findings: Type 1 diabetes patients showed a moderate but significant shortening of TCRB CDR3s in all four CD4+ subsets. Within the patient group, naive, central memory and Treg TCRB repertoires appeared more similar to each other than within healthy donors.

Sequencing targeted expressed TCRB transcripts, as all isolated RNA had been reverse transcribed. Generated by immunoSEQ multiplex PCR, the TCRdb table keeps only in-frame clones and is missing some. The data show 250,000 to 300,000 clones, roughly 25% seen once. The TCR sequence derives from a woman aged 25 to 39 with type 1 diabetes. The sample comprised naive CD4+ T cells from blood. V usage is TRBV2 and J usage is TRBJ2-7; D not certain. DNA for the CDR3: TGTGCCACCAGAGACTCCGGCCCTTACGAGCAGTACTTC. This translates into CATRDSGPYEQYF.